Listed below are T cell receptor beta chains from one sample, sequenced in a study of technical replicates of blood from a handful of donors. Method: immunoSEQ multiplex PCR; TCRdb's copy keeps in-frame clones and lacks some. The table has about 75,000 clones, approximately 97% seen once. Sequenced material: T cells isolated from PBMCs. All receptors come from a human donor in good health. Each CDR3 is given with its conserved first and last residue. Each record gives: CDR3 protein, V gene, CDR3 length, clone size. Some rows mark clone size as missing; the rest say once, few, many or name a class of expanded clone.

CDR3: CASRELFYGYTF; V: TRBV28; length: 12; size: .
CDR3: CASSPGLRRDEQYF; V: TRBV18; length: 14; size: once
CDR3: CASSPPYRDRGLAEAFF; V: TRBV9; length: 17; size: .
CDR3: CASSVRVTSNTGELFF; V: TRBV9; length: 16; size: .
CDR3: CASHLGTSRNSGELFF; V: TRBV5-4; length: 16; size: .
CDR3: CASSWVGASNQPQHF; V: TRBV5-8; length: 15; size: once
CDR3: CASSQGGLTNEKLFF; V: TRBV4-1; length: 15; size: .
CDR3: CASSQEREGYGYTF; V: TRBV4-2; length: 14; size: .
CDR3: CASSLDSGTSRPYGYTF; V: TRBV5-6; length: 17; size: .
CDR3: CASSQPGPYEQYF; V: TRBV7-9; length: 13; size: .